Included here is one T cell receptor beta chain sequence, with context. Original data processing: By means of reference gene primer amplification, nucleated cell counts were estimated. The protocol was immunoSEQ multiplex PCR, while the TCRdb copy is restricted to in-frame clones and leaves out a portion. That table is the source of V, J and clone size, and D and trimming were worked out from the DNA. The sample lists under 250,000 clones, about 85% occurring once. The sample belongs to a study of blood T cell repertoires in COVID-19. Study-level information: Specimens from acute and convalescent COVID-19 originated in the United States, Italy and Spain. PBMCs, B-cell-depleted T cells, or T cells provided the cDNA or gDNA that made up the material.

Per germline, CDR1 SGHKS and CDR2 YYEKEE (reference sequence). CDR3 length: 14 residues. V gave up 0 bases and J gave up 6 bases, with 10 bases separating them. Enrollment of patients from Seattle took place during active infection, with longitudinal follow-up. This clonotype was obtained from a woman between 40 and 55 years old with COVID-19, enrolled during active disease. The sample consisted of peripheral blood. The J gene is TRBJ2-1, the V gene TRBV5-5, with D possibly TRBD2 on 5 matching bases. The CDR3 region has the DNA TGTGCCAGCAGCTTGGATCTACGGGGCAATGAGCAGTTCTTC. Encoded protein: CASSLDLRGNEQFF.